This T cell receptor beta chain came from a study of shared clonotypes between healthy human individuals. V dropped 0 bases and J dropped 7; count of bases not matched to a gene: 2. This CDR3 has 16 amino acids. Germline V lookup: CDR1 KGHSH, CDR2 LQKENI. In regard to this clone: Its antigen is not known.

Deep was the level at which the assay was run. TCRdb's table, derived via immunoSEQ multiplex PCR, lists solely in-frame clones and lacks some. The data show about 2 million clones, with about 95% seen just once and 0.1% to 0.15% held by the top ten. Study observations and caveats: Four donors shared approximately 5% of their naive CD4 clonotypes. Clonotypes which were not shared had lower generation probabilities than clonotypes that all four donors shared. Naive subsets, compared against memory subsets, generally had larger estimated richness values.

The sequencing sample was made of naive CD4+ T cells sorted from blood. Documented subset: CD45RA+ positively selected. This receptor was identified in a man between 18 and 29 years old in good health. The rearrangement links TRBV18 to TRBJ2-1, with TRBD2 matching over 14 bases. The CDR3, as DNA: TGTGCCAGCTCACCACCGGGACTAGCGGGAGTTAATGAGCAGTTCTTC. This sequence encodes CASSPPGLAGVNEQFF.